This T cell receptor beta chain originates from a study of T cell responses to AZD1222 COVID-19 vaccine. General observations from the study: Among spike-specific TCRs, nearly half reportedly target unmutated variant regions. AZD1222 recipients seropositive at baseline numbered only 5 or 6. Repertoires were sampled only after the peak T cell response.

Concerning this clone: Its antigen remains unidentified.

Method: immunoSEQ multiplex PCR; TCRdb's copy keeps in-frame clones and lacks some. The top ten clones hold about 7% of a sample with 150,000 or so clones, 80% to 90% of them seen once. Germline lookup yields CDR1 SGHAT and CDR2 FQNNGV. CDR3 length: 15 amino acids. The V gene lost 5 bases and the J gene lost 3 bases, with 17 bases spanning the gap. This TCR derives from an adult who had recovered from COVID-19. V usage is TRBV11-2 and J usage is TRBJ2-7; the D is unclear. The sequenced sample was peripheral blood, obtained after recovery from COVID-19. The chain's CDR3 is CASSPSMGSFYEQYF. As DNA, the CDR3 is TGTGCCAGCAGCCCCTCAATGGGCAGTTTCTACGAGCAGTACTTC.